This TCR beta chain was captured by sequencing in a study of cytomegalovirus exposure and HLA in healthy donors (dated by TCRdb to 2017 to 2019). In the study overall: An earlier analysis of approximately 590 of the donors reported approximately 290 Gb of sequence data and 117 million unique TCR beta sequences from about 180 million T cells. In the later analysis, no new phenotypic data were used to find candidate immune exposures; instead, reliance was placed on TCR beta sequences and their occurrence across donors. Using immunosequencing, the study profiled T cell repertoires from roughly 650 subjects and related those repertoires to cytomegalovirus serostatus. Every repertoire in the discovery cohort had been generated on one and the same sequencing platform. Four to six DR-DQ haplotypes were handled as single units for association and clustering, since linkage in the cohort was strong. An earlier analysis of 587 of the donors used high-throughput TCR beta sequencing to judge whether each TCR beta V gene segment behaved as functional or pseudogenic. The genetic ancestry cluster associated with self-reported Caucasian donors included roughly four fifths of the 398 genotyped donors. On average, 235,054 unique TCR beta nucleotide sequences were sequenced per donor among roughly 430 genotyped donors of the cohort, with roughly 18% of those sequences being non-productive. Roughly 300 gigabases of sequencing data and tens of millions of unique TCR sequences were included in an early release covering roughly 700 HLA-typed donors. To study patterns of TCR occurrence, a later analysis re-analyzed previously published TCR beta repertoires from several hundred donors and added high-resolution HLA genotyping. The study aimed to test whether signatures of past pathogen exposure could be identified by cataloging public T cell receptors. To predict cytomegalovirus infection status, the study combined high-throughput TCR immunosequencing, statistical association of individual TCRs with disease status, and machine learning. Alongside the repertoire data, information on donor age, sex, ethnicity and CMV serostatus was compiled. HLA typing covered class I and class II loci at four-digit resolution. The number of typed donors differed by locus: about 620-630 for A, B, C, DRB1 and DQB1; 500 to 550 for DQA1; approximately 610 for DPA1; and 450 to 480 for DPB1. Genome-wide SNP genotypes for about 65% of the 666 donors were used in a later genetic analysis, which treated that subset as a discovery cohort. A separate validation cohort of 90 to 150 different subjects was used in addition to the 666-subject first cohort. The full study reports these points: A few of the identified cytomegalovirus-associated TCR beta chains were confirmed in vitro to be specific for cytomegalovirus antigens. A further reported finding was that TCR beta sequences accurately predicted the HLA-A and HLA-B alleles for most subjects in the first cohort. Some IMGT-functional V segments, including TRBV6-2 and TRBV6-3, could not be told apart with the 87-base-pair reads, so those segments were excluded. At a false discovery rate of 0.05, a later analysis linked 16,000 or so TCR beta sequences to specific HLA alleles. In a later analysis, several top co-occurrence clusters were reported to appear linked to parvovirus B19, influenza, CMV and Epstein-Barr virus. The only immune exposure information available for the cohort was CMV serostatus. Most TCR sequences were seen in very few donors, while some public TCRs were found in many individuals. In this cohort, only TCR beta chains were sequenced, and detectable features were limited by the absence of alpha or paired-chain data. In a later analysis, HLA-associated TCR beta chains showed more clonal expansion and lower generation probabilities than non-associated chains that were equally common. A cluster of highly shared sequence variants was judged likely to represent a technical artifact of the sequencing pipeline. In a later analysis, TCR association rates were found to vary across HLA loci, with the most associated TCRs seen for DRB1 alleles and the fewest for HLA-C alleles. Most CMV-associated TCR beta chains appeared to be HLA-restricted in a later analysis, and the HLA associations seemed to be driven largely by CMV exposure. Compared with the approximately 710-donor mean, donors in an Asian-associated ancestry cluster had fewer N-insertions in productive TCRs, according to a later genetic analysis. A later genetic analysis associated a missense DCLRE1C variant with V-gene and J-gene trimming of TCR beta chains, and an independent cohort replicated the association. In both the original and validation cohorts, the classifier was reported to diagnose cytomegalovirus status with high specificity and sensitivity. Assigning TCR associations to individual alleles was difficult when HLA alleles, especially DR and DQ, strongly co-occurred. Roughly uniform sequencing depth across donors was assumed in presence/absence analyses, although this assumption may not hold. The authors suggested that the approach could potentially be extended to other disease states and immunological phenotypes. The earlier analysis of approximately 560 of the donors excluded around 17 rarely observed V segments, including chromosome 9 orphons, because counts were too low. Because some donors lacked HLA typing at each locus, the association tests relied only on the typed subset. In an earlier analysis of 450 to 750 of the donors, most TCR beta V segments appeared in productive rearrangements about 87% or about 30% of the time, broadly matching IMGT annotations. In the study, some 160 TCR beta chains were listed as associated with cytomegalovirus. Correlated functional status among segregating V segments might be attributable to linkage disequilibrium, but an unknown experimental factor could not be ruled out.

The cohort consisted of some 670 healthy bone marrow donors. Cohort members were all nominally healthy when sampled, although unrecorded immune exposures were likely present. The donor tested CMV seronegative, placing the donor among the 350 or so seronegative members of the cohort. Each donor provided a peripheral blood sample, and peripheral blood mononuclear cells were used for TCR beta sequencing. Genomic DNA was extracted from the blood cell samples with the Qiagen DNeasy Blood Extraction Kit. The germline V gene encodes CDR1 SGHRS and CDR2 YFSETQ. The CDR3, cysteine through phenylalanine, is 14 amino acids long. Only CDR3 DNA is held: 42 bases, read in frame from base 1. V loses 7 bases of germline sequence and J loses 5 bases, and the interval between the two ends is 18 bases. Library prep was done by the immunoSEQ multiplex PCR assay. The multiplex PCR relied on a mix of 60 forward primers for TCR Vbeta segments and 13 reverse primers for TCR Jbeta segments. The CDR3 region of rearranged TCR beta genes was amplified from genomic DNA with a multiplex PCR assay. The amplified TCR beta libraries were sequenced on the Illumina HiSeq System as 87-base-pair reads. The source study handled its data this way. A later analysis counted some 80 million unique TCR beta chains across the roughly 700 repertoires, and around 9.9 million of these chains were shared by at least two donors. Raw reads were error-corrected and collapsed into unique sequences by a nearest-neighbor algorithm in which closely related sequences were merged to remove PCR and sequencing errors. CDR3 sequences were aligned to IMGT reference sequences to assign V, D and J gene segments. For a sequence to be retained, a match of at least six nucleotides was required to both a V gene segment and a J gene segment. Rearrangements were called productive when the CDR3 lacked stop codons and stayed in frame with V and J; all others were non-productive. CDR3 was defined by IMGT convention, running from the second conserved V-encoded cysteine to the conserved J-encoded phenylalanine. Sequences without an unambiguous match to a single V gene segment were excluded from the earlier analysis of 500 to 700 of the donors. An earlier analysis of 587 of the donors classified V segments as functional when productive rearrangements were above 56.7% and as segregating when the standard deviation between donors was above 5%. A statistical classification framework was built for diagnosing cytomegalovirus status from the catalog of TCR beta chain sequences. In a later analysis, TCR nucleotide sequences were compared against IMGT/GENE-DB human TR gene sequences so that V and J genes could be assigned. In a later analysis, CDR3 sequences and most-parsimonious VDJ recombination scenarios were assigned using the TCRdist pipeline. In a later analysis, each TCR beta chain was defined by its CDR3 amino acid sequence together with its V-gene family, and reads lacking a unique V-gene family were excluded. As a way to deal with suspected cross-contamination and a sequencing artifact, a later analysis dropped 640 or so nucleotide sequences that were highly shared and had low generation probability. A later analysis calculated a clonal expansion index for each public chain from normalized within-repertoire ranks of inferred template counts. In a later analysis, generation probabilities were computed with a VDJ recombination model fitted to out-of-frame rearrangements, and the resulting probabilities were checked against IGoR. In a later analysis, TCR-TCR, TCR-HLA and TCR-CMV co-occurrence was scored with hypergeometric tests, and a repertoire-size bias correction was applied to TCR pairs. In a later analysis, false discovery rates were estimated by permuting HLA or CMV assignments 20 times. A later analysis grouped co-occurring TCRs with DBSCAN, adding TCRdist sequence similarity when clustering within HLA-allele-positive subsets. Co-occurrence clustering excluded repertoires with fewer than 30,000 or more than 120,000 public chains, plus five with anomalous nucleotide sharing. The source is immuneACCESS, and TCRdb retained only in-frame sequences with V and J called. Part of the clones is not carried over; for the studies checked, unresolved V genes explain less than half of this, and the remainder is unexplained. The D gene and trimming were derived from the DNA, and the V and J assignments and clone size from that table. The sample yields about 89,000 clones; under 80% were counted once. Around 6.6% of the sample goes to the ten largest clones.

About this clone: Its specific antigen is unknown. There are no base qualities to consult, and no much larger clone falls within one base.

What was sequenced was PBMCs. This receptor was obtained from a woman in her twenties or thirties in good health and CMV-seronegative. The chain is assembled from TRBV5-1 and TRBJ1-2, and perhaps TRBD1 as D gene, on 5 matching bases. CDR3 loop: CASAQAGSVYGYTF. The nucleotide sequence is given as TGCGCCAGCGCCCAGGCAGGGTCGGTTTATGGCTACACCTTC.